This T cell receptor (beta chain) was found in a study of blood T cell repertoires in COVID-19. Study-wide context: The study drew acute and convalescent COVID-19 samples from the United States, Italy and Spain. From T cells, B-cell-depleted T cells, or PBMCs came the material, which was cDNA or gDNA.

Methods used by the authors: Amplification of reference gene primers was used by the study to estimate nucleated cell counts. Using immunoSEQ multiplex PCR, the repertoire was profiled, and TCRdb retains in-frame clones only, with some absent. Clone size and the V and J calls come from that table; the DNA yielded D and trimming. The sample records about 35,000 clones, just over 90% being singletons. Sample: peripheral blood. This sequence was found in a man over 45 with active COVID-19.

CDR3 residues: CASSFDRAGANVLTF. The CDR3 nucleotides are TGCGCCAGCAGCTTTGACAGGGCGGGGGCCAACGTCCTGACTTTC. The chain joins TRBV5-1 to TRBJ2-6, with TRBD1 matching 7 bases. Germline V gene lookup returns CDR1 SGHRS and CDR2 YFSETQ. CDR3 length: 15 residues. Trimming removed 2 bases from V and 4 bases from J; junction bases left unmatched: 3.